This T cell receptor (beta chain) is from a study of T cells after yellow fever vaccination (dated by TCRdb to the late 2010s). Concerning the study at large: The SMART-Seq v4 Ultra Low Input RNA kit was used to prepare libraries from fractions with low cell numbers. To follow T-cell clones before and after both primary and booster YFV17D yellow fever vaccination, bulk TCR alpha and beta repertoires underwent longitudinal sequencing. Blood was collected at multiple timepoints before and after primary and secondary immunization, and bulk PBMC replicates and cell subsets were isolated. Two healthy male donors, one aged 18 to 30 and one aged 30 to 40 years, made up the cohort.

TCR cDNA was synthesized by 5'RACE template switching, through which a universal primer site and unique molecular identifiers were introduced. Priming for cDNA synthesis came from both the TCR alpha and TCR beta constant segments. Two PCR steps were used to amplify libraries, with sample barcodes and sequencing adapters being added in the second step. Libraries were sequenced on Illumina HiSeq 2500 (2x100 bp) or NovaSeq (2x150 bp). In the source study's methods: MIGEC handled demultiplexing of reads and collapsing into UMI consensus sequences, while MiXCR performed V(D)J alignment. Clonotypes responding to the vaccine were identified with edgeR on replicate PBMC samples, with the criteria of FDR below 0.01 and a log2 fold change above 5 up to day 15. Each bulk clonotype was labeled CD4 or CD8 based on which sequenced repertoire, CD4 or CD8, contained the clonotype at higher abundance. In-frame beta chains were kept once TCRdb had trimmed the public reads at Q25 with fastp and called clones with MiXCR. Rows with a matching CDR3 protein are joined into one entry that keeps the most common DNA and genes. The V and J calls were determined by TCRdb, not by the authors. This sample has tens of thousands of distinct CDR3 sequences in its table, and approximately 6.5% of those were observed once. Together, the top ten hold roughly 35% of the sample.

This clonotype was observed at least ten times. No cognate antigen has been identified for it. One base away there is no much larger clone; base qualities are not given. The label giving this sample's treatment or condition can be read as: live attenuated yellow fever vaccine strain. A standard Ficoll-Paque protocol was used to isolate PBMCs from peripheral blood. Dynabeads CD4 and CD8 positive selection kits were used to isolate the CD4 and CD8 T-cell fractions. TriZol was used to extract RNA from bulk PBMCs, from CD4 and CD8 fractions, and from dextramer-positive and dextramer-negative fractions. Here is what the overall study found, with its caveats: Computational filtering was needed because FACS-sorted repertoires could contain abundant contaminating clonotypes from the bulk population. After the booster, most of the clones that had expanded following primary vaccination were detected again (roughly 97% of CD4 and more than 85% of CD8), which suggests that memory was broadly maintained. Compared with the primary T-cell response, the secondary T-cell response was faster but weaker, reaching its peak on day 5 rather than on day 15. A small fraction of clonotypes showed up in both the CD4 and CD8 compartments, probably as a result of convergent recombination. Only two donors were included in the study, so the extent to which the findings can be generalized is limited.

The TCR sequence derives from a man aged 18 to 29 who received the YFV17D yellow fever vaccine. The sample was CD8+ T cells sorted from PBMCs, taken about 5 days after the first yellow fever vaccination.

The nucleotide sequence reads as follows: TGCAGCGTCGGGGGGGAAGAGCAGTACTTC. The encoded protein is CSVGGEEQYF. The rearranged segments are TRBV29-1 and TRBJ2-7; 8 central bases correspond to TRBD2. Including the terminal cysteine and phenylalanine, the CDR3 comprises 10 residues. Only CDR3 DNA remains: 30 bases, in frame from the first base. V is cut back by 6 bases and J by 7 bases, with 2 bases in the junction unmatched. As encoded in the germline V gene, CDR1 is SQVTM while CDR2 is ANQGSEA.